This TCR beta chain is drawn from a study of early T cells in non-severe SARS-CoV-2 infection. Study context: Sequencing was performed on bulk RNA from unsorted whole blood, leaving chains unpaired.

Researchers attached unique molecular identifiers to individual cDNA molecules. TCRdb reprocessed the 5' RACE reads with MiXCR, giving one entry per CDR3 protein. In the table there are roughly 81,000 distinct CDR3 sequences, roughly 12% of which are singletons. The CDR3 consists of 13 residues. The germline gives CDR1 SQVTM, CDR2 ANQGSEA. The receptor was derived from an adult who was a healthcare worker with PCR-confirmed SARS-CoV-2 infection or an uninfected control (not recorded which). The sequenced sample consisted of whole blood. The rearrangement uses TRBV29-1 and TRBJ2-5, with D perhaps TRBD1 (5 bases). Written as DNA, the CDR3 is TGCAGTGGGGCAAGGCAGGACCAAGAGACCCAGTACTTC. It codes for CSGARQDQETQYF.